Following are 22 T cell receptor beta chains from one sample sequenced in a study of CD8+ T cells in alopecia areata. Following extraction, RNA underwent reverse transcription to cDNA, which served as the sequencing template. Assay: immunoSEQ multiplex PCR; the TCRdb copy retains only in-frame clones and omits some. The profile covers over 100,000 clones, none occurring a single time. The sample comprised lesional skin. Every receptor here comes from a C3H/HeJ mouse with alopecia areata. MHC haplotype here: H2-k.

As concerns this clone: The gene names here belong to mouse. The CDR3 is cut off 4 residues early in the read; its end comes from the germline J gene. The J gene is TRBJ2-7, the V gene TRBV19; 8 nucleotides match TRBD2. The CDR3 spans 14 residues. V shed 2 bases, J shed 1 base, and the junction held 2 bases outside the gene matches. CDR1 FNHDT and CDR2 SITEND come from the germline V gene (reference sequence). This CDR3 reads CASSIGDWSYEQYF. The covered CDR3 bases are TGTGCCAGCAGTATCGGGGACTGGTCCTAT.

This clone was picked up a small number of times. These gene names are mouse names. The covered CDR3 bases are TGCACCTGCAGTGCAGATACTCGGACTGGGGGGGCGGAT. It yields the protein CTCSADTRTGGAD. The CDR3 in its entirety is CTCSADTRTGGADEQYF. The genes are TRBV1 and TRBJ2-7; 13 positions agree with TRBD2. The read stops 4 residues short of the end of the CDR3; the missing end is completed from the germline J gene. Per germline, CDR1 NSQYPW and CDR2 LRSPGD (reference sequence). There are 17 residues in the CDR3. Complete variable domain (other parts from reference TRBV1 and TRBJ2-7): VTLLEQNPRWRLVPRGQAVNLRCILKNSQYPWMSWYQQDLQKQLQWLFTLRSPGDKEVKSLPGADYLATRVTDTELRLQVANMSQGRTLYCTCSADTRTGGADEQYFGPGTRLTVL.

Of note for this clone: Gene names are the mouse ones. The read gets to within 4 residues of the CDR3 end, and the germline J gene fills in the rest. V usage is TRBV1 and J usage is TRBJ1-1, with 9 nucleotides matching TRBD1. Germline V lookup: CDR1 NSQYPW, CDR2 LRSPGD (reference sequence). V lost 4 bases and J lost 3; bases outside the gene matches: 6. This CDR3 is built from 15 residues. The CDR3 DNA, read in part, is TGCACCTGCAGTGTCCTCCGGACAGGGGACACA. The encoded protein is CTCSVLRTGDT. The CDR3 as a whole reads CTCSVLRTGDTEVFF. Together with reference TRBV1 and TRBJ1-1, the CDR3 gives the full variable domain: VTLLEQNPRWRLVPRGQAVNLRCILKNSQYPWMSWYQQDLQKQLQWLFTLRSPGDKEVKSLPGADYLATRVTDTELRLQVANMSQGRTLYCTCSVLRTGDTEVFFGKGTRLTVV.

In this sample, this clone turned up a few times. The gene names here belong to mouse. The CDR3 region is CASRPTSPSAETLYF. CDR3 DNA (partial): TGTGCCAGCAGACCGACATCTCCTAGTGCAGAA. The genes are TRBV19 and TRBJ2-3, with D uncertain. The read gets to within 4 residues of the CDR3 end, and the germline J gene fills in the rest. Germline CDR1 reads FNHDT; CDR2 reads SITEND (reference sequence). The ends were cut back, 5 bases at V and 0 bases at J, with 13 bases in the middle. The length of the CDR3 is 15 residues.

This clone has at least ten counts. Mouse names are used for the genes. The CDR3 sequence is CASSLDWGAEQFF. The DNA read from the CDR3 is TGTGCCAGCAGCTTAGACTGGGGGGCT. This chain connects TRBV3 to TRBJ2-1; 8 bases match TRBD2. The CDR3 is cut off 4 residues early in the read; its end comes from the germline J gene. CDR3 size: 13 residues. Germline CDR1 is SNHLY and CDR2 is FYNGKV (reference sequence).

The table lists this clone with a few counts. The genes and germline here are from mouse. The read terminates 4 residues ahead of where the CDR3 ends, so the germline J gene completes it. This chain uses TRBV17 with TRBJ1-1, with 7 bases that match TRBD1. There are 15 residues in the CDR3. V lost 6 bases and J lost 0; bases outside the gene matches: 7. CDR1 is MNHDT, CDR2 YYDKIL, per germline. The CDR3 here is CASSEEGQANTEVFF. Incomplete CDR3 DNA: TGTGCTAGCAGCGAAGAAGGACAGGCAAACACA.

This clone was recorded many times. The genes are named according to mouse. CDR3 amino acids: CASWTGGDTQYF. The part of the CDR3 DNA that was read is TGTGCCAGCTGGACAGGAGGCGAC. The V call is TRBV13-3, the J call TRBJ2-5; the match to TRBD1 covers 7 bases. The read terminates 4 residues ahead of where the CDR3 ends, so the germline J gene completes it. The CDR3 runs to 12 residues. CDR1 NNHDY and CDR2 SYVADS come from the germline V gene.

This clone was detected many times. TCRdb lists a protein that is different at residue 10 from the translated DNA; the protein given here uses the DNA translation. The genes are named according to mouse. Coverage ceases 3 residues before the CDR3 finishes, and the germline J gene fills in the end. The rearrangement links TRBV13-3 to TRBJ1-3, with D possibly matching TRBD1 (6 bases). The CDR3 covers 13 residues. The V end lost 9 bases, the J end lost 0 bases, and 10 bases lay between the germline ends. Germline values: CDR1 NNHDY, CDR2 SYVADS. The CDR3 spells CATGTLSGNTLYF. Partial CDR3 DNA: TGTGCCACCGGGACACTTTCTGGAAATACG.

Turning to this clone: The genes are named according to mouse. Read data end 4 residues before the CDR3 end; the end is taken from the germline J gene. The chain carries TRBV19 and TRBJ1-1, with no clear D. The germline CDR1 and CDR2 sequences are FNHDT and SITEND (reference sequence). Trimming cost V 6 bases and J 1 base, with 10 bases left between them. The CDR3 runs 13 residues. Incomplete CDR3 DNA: TGTGCCAGCAAAGAAGATGGAAACACA. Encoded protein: CASKEDGNT. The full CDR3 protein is CASKEDGNTEVFF.

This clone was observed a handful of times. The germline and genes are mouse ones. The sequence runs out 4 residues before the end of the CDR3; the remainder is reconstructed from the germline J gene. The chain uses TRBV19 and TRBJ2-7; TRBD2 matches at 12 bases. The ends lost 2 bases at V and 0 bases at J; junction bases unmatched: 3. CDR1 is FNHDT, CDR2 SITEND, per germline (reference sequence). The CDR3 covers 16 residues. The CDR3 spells CASSIGTGGHSYEQYF. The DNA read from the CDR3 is TGTGCCAGCAGTATTGGGACTGGGGGGCACTCCTAT.

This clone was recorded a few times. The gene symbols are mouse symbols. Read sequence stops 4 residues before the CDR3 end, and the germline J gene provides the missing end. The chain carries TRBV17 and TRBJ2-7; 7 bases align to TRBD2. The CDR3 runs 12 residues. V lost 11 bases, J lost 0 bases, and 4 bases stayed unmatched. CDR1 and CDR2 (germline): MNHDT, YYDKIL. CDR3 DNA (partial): TGTGCTGCGACTGGGAGCTCCTAT. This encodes CAATGSSY. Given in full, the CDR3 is CAATGSSYEQYF.

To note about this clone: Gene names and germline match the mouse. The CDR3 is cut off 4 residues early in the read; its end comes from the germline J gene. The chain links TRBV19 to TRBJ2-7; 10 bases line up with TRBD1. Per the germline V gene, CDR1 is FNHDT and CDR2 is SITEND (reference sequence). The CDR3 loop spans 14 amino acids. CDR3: CASSIGQGADEQYF. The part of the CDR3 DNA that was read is TGTGCCAGCAGTATAGGACAGGGGGCAGAT.

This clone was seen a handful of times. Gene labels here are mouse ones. This CDR3 is CAGSTASAETLYF. CDR3 bases read: TGTGCCGGCTCGACAGCTAGTGCAGAA. V gene TRBV13-3 combines with J gene TRBJ2-3, with D possibly TRBD1 on 5 matching bases. The CDR3 end falls 4 residues outside the read, so it is completed with the germline J gene. The V gene lost 10 bases and the J gene lost 0 bases, with 12 bases spanning the gap. The CDR3 totals 13 residues. Per germline, CDR1 NNHDY and CDR2 SYVADS.

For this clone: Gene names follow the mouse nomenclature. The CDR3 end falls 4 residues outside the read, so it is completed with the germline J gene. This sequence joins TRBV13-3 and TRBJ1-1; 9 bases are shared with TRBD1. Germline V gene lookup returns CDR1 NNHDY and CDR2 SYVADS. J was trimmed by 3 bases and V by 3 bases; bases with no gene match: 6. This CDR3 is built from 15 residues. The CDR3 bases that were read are TGTGCCAGCAGTGCCGGGACAGGGCGATACACA. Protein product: CASSAGTGRYT. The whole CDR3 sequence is CASSAGTGRYTEVFF.

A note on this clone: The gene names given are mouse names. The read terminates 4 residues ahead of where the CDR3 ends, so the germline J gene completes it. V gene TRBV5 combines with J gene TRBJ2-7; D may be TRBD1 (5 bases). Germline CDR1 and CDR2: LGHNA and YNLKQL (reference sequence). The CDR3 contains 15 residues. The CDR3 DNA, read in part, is TGTGCCAGCAGCCAAGATACAGGAAGAGGGTAT. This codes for CASSQDTGRGY. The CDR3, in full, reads CASSQDTGRGYEQYF.

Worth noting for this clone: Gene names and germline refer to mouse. CDR3 sequence: CASSLGFAETLYF. Incomplete CDR3 DNA: TGTGCCAGCAGCCTGGGGTTTGCAGAA. The chain joins TRBV19 to TRBJ2-3; possibly TRBD2 for D (6 bases). The CDR3 end is not reached by the read, which stops 4 residues before it; the germline J gene fills it in. This CDR3 comprises 13 residues. V lost 5 bases, J lost 2 bases, and 9 bases lay in between. CDR1 is FNHDT, CDR2 SITEND, per germline (reference sequence).

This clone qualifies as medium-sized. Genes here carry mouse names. CDR3 DNA (partial): TGTGCCAGCAGTCACAGAAACTATGCT. Translating gives CASSHRNYA. The whole CDR3 region reads CASSHRNYAEQFF. The chain combines TRBV13-3 with TRBJ2-1, with D uncertain. The read stops 4 residues short of the end of the CDR3; the missing end is completed from the germline J gene. Germline-derived CDR1 and CDR2 are NNHDY and SYVADS. V was pared by 4 bases and J by 1 base, with 6 bases between. The CDR3 spans 13 residues.

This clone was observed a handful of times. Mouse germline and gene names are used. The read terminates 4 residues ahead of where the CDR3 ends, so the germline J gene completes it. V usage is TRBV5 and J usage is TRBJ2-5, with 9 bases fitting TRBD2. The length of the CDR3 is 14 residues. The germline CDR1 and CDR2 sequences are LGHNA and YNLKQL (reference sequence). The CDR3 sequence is CASSPPGLGDTQYF. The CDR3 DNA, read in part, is TGTGCCAGCAGCCCTCCGGGACTGGGAGAC.

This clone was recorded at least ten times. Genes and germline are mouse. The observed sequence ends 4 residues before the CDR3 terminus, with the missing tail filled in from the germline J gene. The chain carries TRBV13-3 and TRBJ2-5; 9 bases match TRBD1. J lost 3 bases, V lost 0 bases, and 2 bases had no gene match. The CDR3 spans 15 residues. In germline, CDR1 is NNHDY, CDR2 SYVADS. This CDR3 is CASSDDRGRQDTQYF. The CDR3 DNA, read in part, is TGTGCCAGCAGTGATGACAGGGGGCGGCAAGAC.

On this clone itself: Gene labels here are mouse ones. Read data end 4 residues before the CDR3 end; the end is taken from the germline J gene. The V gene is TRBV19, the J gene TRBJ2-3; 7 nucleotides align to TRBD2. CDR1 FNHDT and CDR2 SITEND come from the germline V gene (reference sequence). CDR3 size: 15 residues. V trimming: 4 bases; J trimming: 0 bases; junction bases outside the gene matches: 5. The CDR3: CASSAGGSSAETLYF. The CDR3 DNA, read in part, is TGTGCCAGCAGTGCGGGGGGGTCTAGTGCAGAA.

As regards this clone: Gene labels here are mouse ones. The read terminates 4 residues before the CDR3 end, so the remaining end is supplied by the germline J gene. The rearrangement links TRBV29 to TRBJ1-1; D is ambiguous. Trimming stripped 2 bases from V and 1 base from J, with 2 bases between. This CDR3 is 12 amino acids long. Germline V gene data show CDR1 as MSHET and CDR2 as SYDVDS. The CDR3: CASSLRNTEVFF. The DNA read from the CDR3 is TGTGCTAGCAGTTTAAGGAACACA.

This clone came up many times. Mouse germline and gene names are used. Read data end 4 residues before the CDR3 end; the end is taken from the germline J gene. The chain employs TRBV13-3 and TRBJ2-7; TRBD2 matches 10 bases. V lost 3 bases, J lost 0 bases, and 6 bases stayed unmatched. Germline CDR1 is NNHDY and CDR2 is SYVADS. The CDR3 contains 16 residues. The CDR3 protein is CASSGLGGSSSYEQYF. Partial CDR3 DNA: TGTGCCAGCAGTGGACTGGGGGGAAGTAGCTCCTAT.